These T cell receptor beta chains were read from a single sample in a study of blood T cells in healthy people across ages. In TCRdb, the 5' RACE reads were re-called with MiXCR into one record per CDR3 protein. The table records more than 900,000 distinct CDR3 sequences, under 35% of them present only once. The sample was also reused in another study, on T cells of mothers and their children.

Material for sequencing was blood. These receptors were taken from a woman between 40 and 50 years old in good health. Each CDR3 is given with its conserved first and last residue. D genes are given only for firm matches. Clone size, where shown, is once, few, many, or a class for clones that have expanded.

d_call	clone_size	v_call	j_call	cdr3_nt	cdr3_aa
.	.	TRBV7-2	TRBJ2-7	TGTGCCAGCAGCTCGAACGACGAGCAGTACTTC	CASSSNDEQYF
TRBD1	few	TRBV10-3	TRBJ1-2	TGTGCCATCAGTGCCGGGACAGCCGATATTTACTGTGGCTACACCTTC	CAISAGTADIYCGYTF
.	few	TRBV7-2	TRBJ2-1	TGTGTCAGCAGCTTAAGGGACTCCCTCAATGAGCAGTTCTTC	CVSSLRDSLNEQFF
TRBD1	few	TRBV20-1	TRBJ2-1	TGCAGTGCCCCACCCCCGGGACAGAAAATAGACAATGAGCAGTTCTTC	CSAPPPGQKIDNEQFF
.	.	TRBV7-8	TRBJ2-5	TGTGCCAGCAGCTTTGACAGGCCGAGGGAGACCCAGTACTTC	CASSFDRPRETQYF
.	many	TRBV5-1	TRBJ2-7	TGCGCCAGCAGCTTGGACAGGGTAAACTACGAGCAGTACTTC	CASSLDRVNYEQYF
TRBD1	many	TRBV28	TRBJ2-6	TGTGCCAGCAGGACAGGGACTGGGGCCAACGTCCTGACTTTC	CASRTGTGANVLTF
.	.	TRBV28	TRBJ1-5	TGTGCCAGCAGACAAGTCGGTCGGGGGACCCTCACAGTCTATAGCAATCAGCCCCAGCATTTT	CASRQVGRGTLTVYSNQPQHF
.	.	TRBV9	TRBJ1-2	TGTACCAGCAGCGTGGACAGTAACTATGGCTACACCTTC	CTSSVDSNYGYTF
TRBD1	.	TRBV12-3/TRBV12-4	TRBJ2-3	TGTGCCAGCAGCGGACGAGGGGGCGCAGATGCGCAGTATTTT	CASSGRGGADAQYF
.	few	TRBV30	TRBJ1-5	TGTGCCTGGAGTGTGGATGAGGGTCAGCCCCAGCATTTT	CAWSVDEGQPQHF
.	.	TRBV7-3	TRBJ2-3	TGTGCCAGCAGCTTAGACCCCGGGGCAGATACGCAGTATTTT	CASSLDPGADTQYF
.	.	TRBV19	TRBJ1-2	TGTGCCAGTAGTGAAGATATACTGGCAAGCTATGGCTACACCTTC	CASSEDILASYGYTF
TRBD1	few	TRBV6-1	TRBJ1-1	TGTGCCAGCAGAACATTTCCTACAGGGGTGAACACTGAAGCTTTCTTT	CASRTFPTGVNTEAFF
TRBD2	once	TRBV3-1	TRBJ2-7	TGTGCCAGCAGCCTGTCCAGCGGGAACAATGAGCAGTACTTC	CASSLSSGNNEQYF
TRBD1	.	TRBV5-1	TRBJ2-3	TGCGCCAGCAGCCCAGGGACAGGGATGGATACGCAGTATTTT	CASSPGTGMDTQYF
.	.	TRBV12-3/TRBV12-4	TRBJ1-5	TGTGCCAGCAGTGGACTTTACAATCAGCCCCAGCATTTT	CASSGLYNQPQHF
.	.	TRBV5-1	TRBJ1-6	TGCGCCAGCAGCTTGTATAGGGAAAGCTCCTATAATTCACCCCTCCACTTT	CASSLYRESSYNSPLHF
.	many	TRBV6-6	TRBJ2-1	TGTGCCAGCAGTTACGGGGCGGGGAATGAGCAGTTCTTC	CASSYGAGNEQFF
.	many	TRBV27	TRBJ2-7	TGTGCCAGCAGTTTTGGGTTTGGGGGTGTGTCCTACGAGCAGTACTTC	CASSFGFGGVSYEQYF
.	few	TRBV30	TRBJ1-2	TGTGCCTGGAGTGGGGTGGTGAGGTATGGCTACACCTTC	CAWSGVVRYGYTF
.	.	TRBV4-1	TRBJ2-1	TGCGCCAGCAGCCAACCTCACTCCGTTTTGGAGCAGTTCTTC	CASSQPHSVLEQFF
.	many	TRBV6-6	TRBJ2-7	TGTGCCAGCAGTTATGGGACTCCTACAACCTACGAGCAGTACTTC	CASSYGTPTTYEQYF
.	few	TRBV7-8	TRBJ2-7	TGTGCCAGCAGCTTAGAGCAGATGCTAACCTACGAGCAGTACTTC	CASSLEQMLTYEQYF
TRBD2	many	TRBV7-9	TRBJ2-1	TGTGCCAGCAGCACAGCGGGGCAGCATGAGCAGTTCTTC	CASSTAGQHEQFF
.	many	TRBV7-2	TRBJ2-7	TGTGCCAGCAGCCTGACAGGGACTAGTGGGGAGCAGTACTTC	CASSLTGTSGEQYF
.	.	TRBV5-1	TRBJ1-5	TGCGCCAGCAGCTTGGACCGGGCGGATAGCAATCAGCCCCAGCATTTT	CASSLDRADSNQPQHF
TRBD2	.	TRBV7-2	TRBJ2-3	TGTGCCAGCAGGACGCCGGGACTAGCGGGGGGGCGTACAGATACGCAGTATTTT	CASRTPGLAGGRTDTQYF
.	few	TRBV9	TRBJ2-7	TGTGCCAGCAGCGTAGGTGTACTCTTCTCCTACGAGCAGTACTTC	CASSVGVLFSYEQYF
TRBD1	many	TRBV18	TRBJ2-7	TGTGCCAGCTCACTGGACAGGCTGGGCGAGCAGTACTTC	CASSLDRLGEQYF
TRBD2	.	TRBV20-1	TRBJ2-1	TGCAGTGCTAGAAGGGGGACTAGAAATTACTACAATGAGCAGTTCTTC	CSARRGTRNYYNEQFF
TRBD1	.	TRBV4-1	TRBJ2-4	TGCGCCAGCAGCCGATGGACAGGGCGGGTAGCGGAGTTGGCCAAAAACATTCAGTACTTC	CASSRWTGRVAELAKNIQYF
.	.	TRBV7-9	TRBJ2-7	TGTGCCAGCAGATTACAATACAATGAGCAGTACTTC	CASRLQYNEQYF
.	.	TRBV12-3/TRBV12-4	TRBJ1-4	TGTGCCAGCAGTTCGACAGCCGGGATTGAAAAACTGTTTTTT	CASSSTAGIEKLFF
.	few	TRBV28	TRBJ2-3	TGTGCCAGCGACAAAGCGGCCACAGATACGCAGTATTTT	CASDKAATDTQYF
TRBD1	.	TRBV12-3/TRBV12-4	TRBJ1-5	TGTGCCAGCACCATTACAATCTTGACAGGGCTCAATCAGCCCCAGCATTTT	CASTITILTGLNQPQHF
TRBD1	.	TRBV24-1	TRBJ2-1	TGTGCCACCAGTGAGCCGGGACAGACCAATGAGCAGTTCTTC	CATSEPGQTNEQFF
TRBD2	.	TRBV7-2	TRBJ2-5	TGTGCCAGCAGCTCTAACGGGGGGCAAGAGACCCAGTACTTC	CASSSNGGQETQYF
.	.	TRBV27	TRBJ1-6	TGTGCCAGCAGCCCAAGCCGGAGCTCCTATAATTCACCCCTCCACTTT	CASSPSRSSYNSPLHF
.	few	TRBV9	TRBJ1-2	TGTGCCAGCAGCCCGGCGGCTGGGGACGTCTATGGCTACACCTTC	CASSPAAGDVYGYTF
TRBD2	.	TRBV7-2	TRBJ2-7	TGTGCCAGCAGCTCCATTCCGGGACTAGCGGGGGGGTACGAGCAGTACTTC	CASSSIPGLAGGYEQYF
TRBD2	many	TRBV10-3	TRBJ2-1	TGTGCCATCGGAGAACTAGCGGCCAAAGGGAATGAGCAGTTCTTC	CAIGELAAKGNEQFF
.	.	TRBV20-1	TRBJ1-1	TGCAGTGCTAGGATGTCCGGGGAGGTCAGAGCTTTCTTT	CSARMSGEVRAFF
TRBD1	few	TRBV30	TRBJ1-5	TGTGCCTGGGCGACAGGGGACAATCAGCCCCAGCATTTT	CAWATGDNQPQHF
.	.	TRBV3-1	TRBJ2-6	TGTGCCAGCAGCCAAGATCCCGGGGCCAACGTCCTGACTTTC	CASSQDPGANVLTF
.	few	TRBV28	TRBJ1-6	TGTGCCAGCGGCCTTCCGGTGGAGGGAAGATCACCCCTCCACTTT	CASGLPVEGRSPLHF
TRBD2	.	TRBV27	TRBJ2-4	TGTGCCAGCAGTAACGAGCGGGGACCCAAAAACATTCGGTACTTC	CASSNERGPKNIRYF
.	few	TRBV3-1	TRBJ2-7	TGTGCCAGCAGCCAAGAGGCCCGGGGTTCCTCCTACGAGCAGTACTTC	CASSQEARGSSYEQYF
.	few	TRBV18	TRBJ2-5	TGCGCCAGCTCACCACCCAACGGGGCCCAAGAGACCCAGTACTTC	CASSPPNGAQETQYF
TRBD1	many	TRBV29-1	TRBJ2-4	TGCAGCGTCGGGACAGGGTTGGGCAAAAACATTCAGTACTTC	CSVGTGLGKNIQYF
TRBD2	many	TRBV28	TRBJ2-1	TGTGCCAGCAAGGGAGGGCTACGGGACAATGAGCAGTTCTTC	CASKGGLRDNEQFF
.	once	TRBV9	TRBJ2-2	TGTGCCAGCAGCGTATATGGGTCCGGGGAGCTGTTTTTT	CASSVYGSGELFF
.	many	TRBV20-1	TRBJ2-7	TGCAGTGCTAGAGAGCTTGGGACAAGGGGCTCCTACGAGCAGTACTTC	CSARELGTRGSYEQYF
TRBD2	.	TRBV13	TRBJ2-3	TGTGCCAGCAGCTTCCGGACTAGCGGCCTATCCCTTACGCAGTATTTT	CASSFRTSGLSLTQYF
.	few	TRBV7-9	TRBJ1-2	TGTGCCAGCAGCTTAGAGACAGGATCGGTTTCTAACTATGGCTACACCTTC	CASSLETGSVSNYGYTF
TRBD2	.	TRBV5-1	TRBJ2-1	TGCGCCAGCAGCCCGCTGGCTAGCGGGGGCAATGAGCAGTTCTTC	CASSPLASGGNEQFF
TRBD2	.	TRBV12-3/TRBV12-4	TRBJ2-5	TGTGCCAGCAACCGTAATAGCGGGGGCCAAGAGACCCAGTACTTC	CASNRNSGGQETQYF